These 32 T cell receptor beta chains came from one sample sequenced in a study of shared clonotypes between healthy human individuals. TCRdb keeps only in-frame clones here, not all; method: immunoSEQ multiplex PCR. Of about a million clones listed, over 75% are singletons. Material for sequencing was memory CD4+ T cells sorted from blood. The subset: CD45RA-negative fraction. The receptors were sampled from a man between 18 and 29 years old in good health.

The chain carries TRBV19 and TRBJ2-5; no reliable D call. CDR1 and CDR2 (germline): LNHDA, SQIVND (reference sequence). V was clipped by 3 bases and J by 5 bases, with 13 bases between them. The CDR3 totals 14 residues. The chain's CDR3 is CASSISGLWETQYF. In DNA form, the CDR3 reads TGTGCCAGTAGTATCTCAGGTCTCTGGGAGACCCAGTACTTC.

CDR3 loop: CATSRDLGGGADTQYF. CDR3 DNA sequence: TGTGCCACCAGCAGAGATCTAGGCGGGGGGGCGGATACGCAGTATTTT. J is TRBJ2-3 and V is TRBV15, with TRBD2 matching 9 bases. Germline V gene lookup returns CDR1 LNHNV and CDR2 YYDKDF (reference sequence). There are 16 residues in the CDR3. Germline trimming cut 0 bases from V and 6 bases from J; bases unmatched to any gene: 7.

CDR3 amino acids: CAWSVLGVHETQYF. The DNA for the CDR3 is TGTGCCTGGAGTGTACTGGGAGTGCACGAGACCCAGTACTTC. This chain joins TRBV30 and TRBJ2-5; perhaps TRBD2 as D (5 bases). The V end lost 0 bases, the J end lost 5 bases, and 13 bases lay between the germline ends. The CDR3 spans 14 residues. The germline gives CDR1 GTSNPN, CDR2 SVGIG (reference sequence).

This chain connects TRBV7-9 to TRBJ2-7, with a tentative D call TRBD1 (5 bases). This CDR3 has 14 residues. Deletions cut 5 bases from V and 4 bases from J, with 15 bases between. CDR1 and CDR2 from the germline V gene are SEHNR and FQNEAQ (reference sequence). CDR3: CASSPRTPGYEQYF. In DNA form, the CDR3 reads TGTGCCAGCAGCCCTCGGACACCTGGGTACGAGCAGTACTTC.

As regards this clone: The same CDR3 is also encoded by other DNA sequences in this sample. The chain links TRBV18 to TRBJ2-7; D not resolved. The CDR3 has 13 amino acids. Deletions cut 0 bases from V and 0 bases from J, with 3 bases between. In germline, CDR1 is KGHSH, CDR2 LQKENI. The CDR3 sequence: CASSPPSSYEQYF. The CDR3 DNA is TGTGCCAGCTCACCACCTTCCTCCTACGAGCAGTACTTC. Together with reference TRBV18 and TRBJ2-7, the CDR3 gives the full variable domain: NAGVMQNPRHLVRRRGQEARLRCSPMKGHSHVYWYRQLPEEGLKFMVYLQKENIIDESGMPKERFSAEFPKEGPSILRIQQVVRGDSAAYFCASSPPSSYEQYFGPGTRLTVT.

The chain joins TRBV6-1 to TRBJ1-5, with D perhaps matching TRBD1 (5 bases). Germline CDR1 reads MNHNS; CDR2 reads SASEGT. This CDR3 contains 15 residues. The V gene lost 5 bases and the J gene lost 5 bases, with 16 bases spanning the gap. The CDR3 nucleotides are TGTGCCAGCAGTCTGGAGGGGCTTACTTATCAGCCCCAGCATTTT. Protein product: CASSLEGLTYQPQHF.

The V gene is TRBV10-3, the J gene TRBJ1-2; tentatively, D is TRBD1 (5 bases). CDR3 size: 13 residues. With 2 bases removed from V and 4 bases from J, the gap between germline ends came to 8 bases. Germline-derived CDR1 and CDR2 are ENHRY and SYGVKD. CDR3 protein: CAISETGRYGYTF. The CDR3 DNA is TGTGCCATCAGTGAGACAGGTCGCTATGGCTACACCTTC.

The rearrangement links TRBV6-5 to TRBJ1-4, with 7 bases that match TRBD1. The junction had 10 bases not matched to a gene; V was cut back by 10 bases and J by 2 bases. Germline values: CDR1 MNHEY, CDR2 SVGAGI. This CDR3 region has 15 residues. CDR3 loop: CATSTGFLTNEKLFF. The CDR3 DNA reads TGTGCCACCTCGACAGGGTTTTTGACTAATGAAAAACTGTTTTTT.

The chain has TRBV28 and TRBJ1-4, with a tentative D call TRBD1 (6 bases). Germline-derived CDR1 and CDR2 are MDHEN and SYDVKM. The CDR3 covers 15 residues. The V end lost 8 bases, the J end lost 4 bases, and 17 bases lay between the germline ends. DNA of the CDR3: TGTGCCAGCCTCTCTCCACAGGGACTTAATGAAAAACTGTTTTTT. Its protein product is CASLSPQGLNEKLFF.

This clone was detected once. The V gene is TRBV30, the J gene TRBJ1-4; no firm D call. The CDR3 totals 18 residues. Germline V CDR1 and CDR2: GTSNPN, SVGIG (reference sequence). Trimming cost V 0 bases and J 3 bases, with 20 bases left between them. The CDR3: CAWSVRNSRLAANEKLFF. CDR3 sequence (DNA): TGTGCCTGGAGTGTAAGGAACAGCCGCTTGGCGGCTAATGAAAAACTGTTTTTT.

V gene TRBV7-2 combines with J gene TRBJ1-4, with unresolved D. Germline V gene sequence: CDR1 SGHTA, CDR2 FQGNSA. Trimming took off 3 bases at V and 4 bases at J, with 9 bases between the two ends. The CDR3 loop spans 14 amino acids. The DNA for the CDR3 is TGTGCCAGCAGCTTTGACTCTTTTAATGAAAAACTGTTTTTT. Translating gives CASSFDSFNEKLFF.

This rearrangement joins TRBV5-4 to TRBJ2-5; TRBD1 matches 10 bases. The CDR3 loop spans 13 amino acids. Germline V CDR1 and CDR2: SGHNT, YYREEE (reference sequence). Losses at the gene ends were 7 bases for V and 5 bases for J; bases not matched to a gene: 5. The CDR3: CASGQGGYETQYF. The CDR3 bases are TGTGCCAGCGGACAGGGGGGGTACGAGACCCAGTACTTC.

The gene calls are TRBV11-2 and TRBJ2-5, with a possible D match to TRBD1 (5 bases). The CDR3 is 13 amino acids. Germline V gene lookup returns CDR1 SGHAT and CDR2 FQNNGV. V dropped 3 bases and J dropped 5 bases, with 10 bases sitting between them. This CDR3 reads CASSFRVYETQYF. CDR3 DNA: TGTGCCAGCAGCTTCAGGGTCTATGAGACCCAGTACTTC.

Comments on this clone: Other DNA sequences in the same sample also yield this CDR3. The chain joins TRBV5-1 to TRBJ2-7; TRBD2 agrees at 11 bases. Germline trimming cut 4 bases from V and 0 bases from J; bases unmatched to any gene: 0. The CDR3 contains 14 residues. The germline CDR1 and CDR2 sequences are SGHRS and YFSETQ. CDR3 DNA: TGCGCCAGCAGCACTAGCGGGGGCTCCTACGAGCAGTACTTC. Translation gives CASSTSGGSYEQYF.

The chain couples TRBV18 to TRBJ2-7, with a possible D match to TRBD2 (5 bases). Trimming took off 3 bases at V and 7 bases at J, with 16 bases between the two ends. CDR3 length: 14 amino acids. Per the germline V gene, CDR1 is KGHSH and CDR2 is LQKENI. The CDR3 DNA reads TGTGCCAGCTCACCCACAACTAGGTCTGAAGAGCAGTACTTC. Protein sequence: CASSPTTRSEEQYF.

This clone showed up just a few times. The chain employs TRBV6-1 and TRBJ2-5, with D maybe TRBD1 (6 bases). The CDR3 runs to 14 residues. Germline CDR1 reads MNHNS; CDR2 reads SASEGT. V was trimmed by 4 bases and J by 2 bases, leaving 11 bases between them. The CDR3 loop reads CASSAVRGQETQYF. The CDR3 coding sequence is TGTGCCAGCAGTGCCGTCAGGGGACAAGAGACCCAGTACTTC.

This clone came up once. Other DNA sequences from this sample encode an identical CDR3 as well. The CDR3 loop reads CASSPGGYEQFF. CDR3 DNA: TGTGCCAGCTCACCGGGGGGGTATGAGCAGTTCTTC. The chain has TRBV18 and TRBJ2-1; 7 bases are shared with TRBD2. Losses at the gene ends were 3 bases for V and 8 bases for J; bases not matched to a gene: 1. This CDR3 has 12 residues. Germline V lookup: CDR1 KGHSH, CDR2 LQKENI.

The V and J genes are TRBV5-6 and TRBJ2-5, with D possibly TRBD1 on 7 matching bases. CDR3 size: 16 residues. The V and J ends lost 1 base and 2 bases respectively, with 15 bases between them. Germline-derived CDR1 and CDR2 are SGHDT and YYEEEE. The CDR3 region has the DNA TGTGCCAGCAGCTTGAGTCACAGGGGAGGTCAAGAGACCCAGTACTTC. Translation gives CASSLSHRGGQETQYF.

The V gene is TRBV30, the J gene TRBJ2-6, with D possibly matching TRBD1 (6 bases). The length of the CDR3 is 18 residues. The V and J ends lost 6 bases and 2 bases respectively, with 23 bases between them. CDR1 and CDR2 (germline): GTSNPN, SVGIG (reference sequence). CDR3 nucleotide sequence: TGTGCCTGTCCAGGGGCAGGGAGCTTAGTGGCTGGGGCCAACGTCCTGACTTTC. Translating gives CACPGAGSLVAGANVLTF.

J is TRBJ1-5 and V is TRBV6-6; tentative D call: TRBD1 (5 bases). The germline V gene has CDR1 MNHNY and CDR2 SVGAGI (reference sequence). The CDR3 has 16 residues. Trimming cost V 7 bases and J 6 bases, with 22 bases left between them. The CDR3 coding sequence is TGTGCCAGCACCCCCGGTGAGGAGTCGGGGGGTCAGCCCCAGCATTTT. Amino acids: CASTPGEESGGQPQHF.

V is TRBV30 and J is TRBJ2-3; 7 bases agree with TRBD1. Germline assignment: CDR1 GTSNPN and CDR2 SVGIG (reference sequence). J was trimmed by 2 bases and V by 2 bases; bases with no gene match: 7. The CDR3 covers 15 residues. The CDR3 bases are TGTGCCTGGAGTCCGGGACAGCAGATCACAGATACGCAGTATTTT. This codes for CAWSPGQQITDTQYF.

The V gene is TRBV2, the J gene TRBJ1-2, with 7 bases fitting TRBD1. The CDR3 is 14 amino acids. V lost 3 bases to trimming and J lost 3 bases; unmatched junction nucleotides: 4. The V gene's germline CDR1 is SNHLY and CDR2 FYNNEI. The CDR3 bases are TGTGCCAGCAGTGACCGGGACAGCTACTATGGCTACACCTTC. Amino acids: CASSDRDSYYGYTF.

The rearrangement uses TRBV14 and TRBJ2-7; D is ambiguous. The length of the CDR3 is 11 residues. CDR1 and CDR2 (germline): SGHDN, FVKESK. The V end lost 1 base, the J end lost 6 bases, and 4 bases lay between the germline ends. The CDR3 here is CASSQGLEQYF. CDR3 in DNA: TGTGCCAGCAGCCAAGGACTCGAGCAGTACTTC.

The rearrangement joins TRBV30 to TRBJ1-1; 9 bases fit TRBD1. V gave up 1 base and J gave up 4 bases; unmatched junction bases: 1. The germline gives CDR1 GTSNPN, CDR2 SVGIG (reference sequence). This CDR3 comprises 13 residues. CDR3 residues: CAWSGDRATEAFF. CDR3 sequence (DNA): TGTGCCTGGAGTGGGGACAGGGCCACTGAAGCTTTCTTT.

The CDR3 loop reads CASSYIQGSVSGGYTF. In nucleotides, the CDR3 is TGTGCCAGCAGTTACATACAGGGATCCGTTTCTGGTGGCTACACCTTC. The rearrangement uses TRBV6-5 and TRBJ1-2; D might be TRBD1 (6 bases). Trimming left V 2 bases short and J 7 bases short, with 20 bases between. This CDR3 has 16 amino acids. Germline V gene sequence: CDR1 MNHEY, CDR2 SVGAGI.

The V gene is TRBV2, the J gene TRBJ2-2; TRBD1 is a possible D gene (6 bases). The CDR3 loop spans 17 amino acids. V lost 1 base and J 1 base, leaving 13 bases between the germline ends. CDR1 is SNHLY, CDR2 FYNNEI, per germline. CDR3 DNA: TGTGCCAGCAGTGAAGTCAGGGGCGATCTGAACACCGGGGAGCTGTTTTTT. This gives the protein CASSEVRGDLNTGELFF.

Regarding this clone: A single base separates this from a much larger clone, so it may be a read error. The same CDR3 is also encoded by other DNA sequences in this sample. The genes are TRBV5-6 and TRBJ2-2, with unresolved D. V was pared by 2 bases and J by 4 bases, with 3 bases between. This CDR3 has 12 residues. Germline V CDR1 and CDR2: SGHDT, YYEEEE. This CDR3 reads CASSFGTGELFF. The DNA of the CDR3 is TGTGCCAGCAGCTTTGGCACCGGGGAGCTGTTTTTT.

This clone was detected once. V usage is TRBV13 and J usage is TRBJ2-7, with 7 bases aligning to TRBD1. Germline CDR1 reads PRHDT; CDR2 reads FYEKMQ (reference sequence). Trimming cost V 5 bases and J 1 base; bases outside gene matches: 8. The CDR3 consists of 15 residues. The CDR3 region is CASSLGQEKSYEQYF. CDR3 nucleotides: TGTGCCAGCAGCCTCGGACAGGAAAAGTCCTACGAGCAGTACTTC.

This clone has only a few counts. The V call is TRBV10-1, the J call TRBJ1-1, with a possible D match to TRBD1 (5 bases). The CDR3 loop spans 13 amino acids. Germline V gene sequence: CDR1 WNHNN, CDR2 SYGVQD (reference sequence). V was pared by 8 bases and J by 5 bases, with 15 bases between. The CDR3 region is CASSAGWGTEAFF. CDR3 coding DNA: TGCGCCAGCTCGGCAGGTTGGGGGACTGAAGCTTTCTTT.

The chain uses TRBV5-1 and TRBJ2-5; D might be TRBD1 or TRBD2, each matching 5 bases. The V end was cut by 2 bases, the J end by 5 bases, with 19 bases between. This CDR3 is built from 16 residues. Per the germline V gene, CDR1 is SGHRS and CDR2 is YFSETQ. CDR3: CASSFLTSRGGETQYF. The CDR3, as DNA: TGCGCCAGCAGCTTCCTCACTAGTAGGGGTGGGGAGACCCAGTACTTC.

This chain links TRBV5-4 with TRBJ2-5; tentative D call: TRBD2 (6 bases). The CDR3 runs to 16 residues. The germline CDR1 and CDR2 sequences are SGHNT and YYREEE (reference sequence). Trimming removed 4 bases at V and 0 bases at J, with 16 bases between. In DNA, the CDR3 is TGTGCCAGCAGCCTGGGGGGTACGCGGTACCAAGAGACCCAGTACTTC. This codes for CASSLGGTRYQETQYF.

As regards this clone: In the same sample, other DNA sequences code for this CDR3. The chain's CDR3 is CASSYSPTEQYF. The CDR3 DNA sequence: TGTGCCAGCAGTTACTCCCCGACTGAGCAGTACTTC. V gene TRBV6-5 combines with J gene TRBJ2-7; D not resolved. Trimming stripped 0 bases from V and 7 bases from J, with 7 bases between. Germline-derived CDR1 and CDR2 are MNHEY and SVGAGI. This CDR3 region has 12 residues.